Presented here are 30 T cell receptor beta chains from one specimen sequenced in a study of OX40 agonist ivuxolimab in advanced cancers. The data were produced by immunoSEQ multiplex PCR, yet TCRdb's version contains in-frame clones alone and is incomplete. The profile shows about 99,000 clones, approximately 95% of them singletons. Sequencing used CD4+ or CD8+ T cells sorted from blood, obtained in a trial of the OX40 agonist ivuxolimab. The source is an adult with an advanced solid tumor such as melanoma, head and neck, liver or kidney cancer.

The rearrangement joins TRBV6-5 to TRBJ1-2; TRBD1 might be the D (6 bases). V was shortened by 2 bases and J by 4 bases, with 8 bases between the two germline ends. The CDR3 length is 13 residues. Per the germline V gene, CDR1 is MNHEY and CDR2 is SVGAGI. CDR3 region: CASSYGGGYGYTF. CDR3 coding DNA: TGTGCCAGCAGTTACGGAGGGGGCTATGGCTACACCTTC.

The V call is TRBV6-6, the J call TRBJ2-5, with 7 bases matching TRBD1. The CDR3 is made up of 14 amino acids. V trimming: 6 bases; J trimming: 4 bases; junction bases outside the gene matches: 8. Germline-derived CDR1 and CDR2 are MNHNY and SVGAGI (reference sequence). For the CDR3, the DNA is TGTGCCAGCAGCCCGACAGGGTCGATAGAGACCCAGTACTTC. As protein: CASSPTGSIETQYF.

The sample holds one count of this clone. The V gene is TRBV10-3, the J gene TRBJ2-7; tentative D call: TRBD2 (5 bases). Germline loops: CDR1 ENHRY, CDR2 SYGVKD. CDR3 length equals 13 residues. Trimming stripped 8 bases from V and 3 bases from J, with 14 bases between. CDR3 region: CAIAESGVYEQYF. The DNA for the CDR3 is TGTGCCATCGCCGAGTCCGGGGTCTACGAGCAGTACTTC.

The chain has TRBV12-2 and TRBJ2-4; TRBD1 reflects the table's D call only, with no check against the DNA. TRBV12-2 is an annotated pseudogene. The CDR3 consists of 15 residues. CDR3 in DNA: TGTGCAAGTCGCTTAGGCAGGGTGACCAAAAACATTCAGTACTTC. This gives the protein CASRLGRVTKNIQYF.

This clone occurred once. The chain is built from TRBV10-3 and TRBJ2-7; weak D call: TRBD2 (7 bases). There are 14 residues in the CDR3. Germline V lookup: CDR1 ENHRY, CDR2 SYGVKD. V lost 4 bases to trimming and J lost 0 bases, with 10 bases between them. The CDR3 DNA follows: TGTGCCATCAGTGGGGGGGGCTCCTCCTACGAGCAGTACTTC. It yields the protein CAISGGGSSYEQYF.

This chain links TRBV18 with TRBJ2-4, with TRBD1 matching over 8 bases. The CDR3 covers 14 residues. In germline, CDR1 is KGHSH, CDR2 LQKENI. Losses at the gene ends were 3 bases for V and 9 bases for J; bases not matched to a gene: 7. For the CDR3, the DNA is TGTGCCAGCTCACCGGGGACAGACAGGGGCATTCAGTACTTC. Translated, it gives CASSPGTDRGIQYF.

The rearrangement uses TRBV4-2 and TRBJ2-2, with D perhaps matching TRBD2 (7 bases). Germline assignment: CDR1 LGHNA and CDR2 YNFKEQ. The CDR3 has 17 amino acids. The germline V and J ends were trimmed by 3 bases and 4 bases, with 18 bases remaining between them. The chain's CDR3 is CASSHPFGGAGTGELFF. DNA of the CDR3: TGTGCCAGCAGCCACCCGTTTGGGGGGGCGGGCACCGGGGAGCTGTTTTTT.

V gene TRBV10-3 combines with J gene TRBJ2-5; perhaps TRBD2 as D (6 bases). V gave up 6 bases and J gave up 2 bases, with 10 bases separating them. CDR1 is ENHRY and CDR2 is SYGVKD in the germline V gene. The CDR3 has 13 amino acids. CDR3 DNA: TGTGCCATCAGACTTGGGGGGCAAGAGACCCAGTACTTC. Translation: CAIRLGGQETQYF.

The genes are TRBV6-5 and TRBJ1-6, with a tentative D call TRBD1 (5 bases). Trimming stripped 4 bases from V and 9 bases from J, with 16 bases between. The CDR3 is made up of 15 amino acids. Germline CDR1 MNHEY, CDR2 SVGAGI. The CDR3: CASSSREGAASPLHF. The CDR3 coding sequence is TGTGCCAGCAGTTCTCGTGAAGGGGCCGCTTCACCCCTCCACTTT.

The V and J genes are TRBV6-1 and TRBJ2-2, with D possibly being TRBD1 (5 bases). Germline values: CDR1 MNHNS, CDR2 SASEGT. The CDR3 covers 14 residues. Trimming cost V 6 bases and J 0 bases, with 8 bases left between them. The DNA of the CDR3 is TGTGCCAGCAGAGACAGCCCGAACACCGGGGAGCTGTTTTTT. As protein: CASRDSPNTGELFF.

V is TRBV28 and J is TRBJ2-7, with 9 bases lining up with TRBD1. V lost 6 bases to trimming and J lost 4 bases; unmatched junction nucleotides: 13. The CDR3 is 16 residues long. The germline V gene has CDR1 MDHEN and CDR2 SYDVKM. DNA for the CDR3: TGTGCCAGCAGCACTTCAAGACAGGGGGTGTTTTACGAGCAGTACTTC. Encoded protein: CASSTSRQGVFYEQYF.

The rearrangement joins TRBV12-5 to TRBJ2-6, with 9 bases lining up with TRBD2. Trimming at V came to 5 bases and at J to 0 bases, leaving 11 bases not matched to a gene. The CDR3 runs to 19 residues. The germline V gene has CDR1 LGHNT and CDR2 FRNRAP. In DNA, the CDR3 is TGTGCTAGTGGTGCCCCGGGACTAGCTCACATCTCTGGGGCCAACGTCCTGACTTTC. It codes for CASGAPGLAHISGANVLTF. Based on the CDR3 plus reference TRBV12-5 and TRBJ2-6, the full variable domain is DARVTQTPRHKVTEMGQEVTMRCQPILGHNTVFWYRQTMMQGLELLAYFRNRAPLDDSGMPKDRFSAEMPDATLATLKIQPSEPRDSAVYFCASGAPGLAHISGANVLTFGAGSRLTVL.

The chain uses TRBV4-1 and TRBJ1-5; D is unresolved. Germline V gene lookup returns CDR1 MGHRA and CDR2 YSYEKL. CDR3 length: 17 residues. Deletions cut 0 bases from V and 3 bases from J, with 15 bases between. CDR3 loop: CASSQDRQDAINQPQHF. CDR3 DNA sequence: TGCGCCAGCAGCCAAGATCGGCAGGACGCAATCAATCAGCCCCAGCATTTT.

This chain's CDR3 is CASSRDRVTEAFF. CDR3 nucleotide sequence: TGTGCCAGCAGCAGGGACAGGGTGACTGAAGCTTTCTTT. V usage is TRBV28 and J usage is TRBJ1-1; 9 positions agree with TRBD1. The junction had 4 bases not matched to a gene; V was cut back by 6 bases and J by 5 bases. Germline CDR1 and CDR2: MDHEN and SYDVKM. The CDR3 loop spans 13 amino acids. The complete variable domain, with remaining parts taken from reference TRBV28 and TRBJ1-1, reads DVKVTQSSRYLVKRTGEKVFLECVQDMDHENMFWYRQDPGLGLRLIYFSYDVKMKEKGDIPEGYSVSREKKERFSLILESASTNQTSMYLCASSRDRVTEAFFGQGTRLTVV.

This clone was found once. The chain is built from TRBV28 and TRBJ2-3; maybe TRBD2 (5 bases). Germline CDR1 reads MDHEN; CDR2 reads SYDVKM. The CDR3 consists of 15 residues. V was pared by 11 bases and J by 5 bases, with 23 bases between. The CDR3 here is CAGGSASMGVDTQYF. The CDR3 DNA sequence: TGTGCCGGAGGCTCGGCTAGCATGGGAGTAGATACGCAGTATTTT. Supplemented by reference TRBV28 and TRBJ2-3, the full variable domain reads DVKVTQSSRYLVKRTGEKVFLECVQDMDHENMFWYRQDPGLGLRLIYFSYDVKMKEKGDIPEGYSVSREKKERFSLILESASTNQTSMYLCAGGSASMGVDTQYFGPGTRLTVL.

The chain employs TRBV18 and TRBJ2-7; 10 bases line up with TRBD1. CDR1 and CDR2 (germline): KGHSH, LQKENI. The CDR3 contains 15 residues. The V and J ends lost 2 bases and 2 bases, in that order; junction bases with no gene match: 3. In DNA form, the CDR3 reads TGTGCCAGCTCACCAGAGACAGGGGGCCCCTACGAGCAGTACTTC. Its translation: CASSPETGGPYEQYF.

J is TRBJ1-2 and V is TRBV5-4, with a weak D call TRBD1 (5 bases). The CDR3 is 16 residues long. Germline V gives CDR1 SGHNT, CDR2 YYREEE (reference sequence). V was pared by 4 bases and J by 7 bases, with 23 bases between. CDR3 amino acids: CASSPEAPSGDGGYTF. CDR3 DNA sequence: TGTGCCAGCAGCCCCGAGGCCCCCTCGGGGGATGGTGGCTACACCTTC.

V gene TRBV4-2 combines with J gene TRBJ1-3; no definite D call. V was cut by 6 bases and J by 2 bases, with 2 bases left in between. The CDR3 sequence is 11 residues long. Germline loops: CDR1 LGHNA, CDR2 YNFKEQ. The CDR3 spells CASRTGNTIYF. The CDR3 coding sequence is TGTGCCAGCAGGACTGGAAACACCATATATTTT.

Here the CDR3 reads CASSSGTSGPYEQYF. The CDR3 DNA sequence: TGTGCCAGCAGTTCCGGGACTAGCGGACCCTACGAGCAGTACTTC. The rearrangement links TRBV6-5 to TRBJ2-7; 11 nucleotides align to TRBD2. The CDR3 length is 15 residues. Germline-derived CDR1 and CDR2 are MNHEY and SVGAGI. V shed 4 bases and J 2 bases; nucleotides not matched to a gene: 4.

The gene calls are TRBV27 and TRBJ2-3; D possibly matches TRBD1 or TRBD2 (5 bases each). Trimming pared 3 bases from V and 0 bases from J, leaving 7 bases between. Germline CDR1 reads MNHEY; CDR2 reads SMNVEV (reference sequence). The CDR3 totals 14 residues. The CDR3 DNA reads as TGTGCCAGCAGTTTGAGGGACAGCACAGATACGCAGTATTTT. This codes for CASSLRDSTDTQYF.

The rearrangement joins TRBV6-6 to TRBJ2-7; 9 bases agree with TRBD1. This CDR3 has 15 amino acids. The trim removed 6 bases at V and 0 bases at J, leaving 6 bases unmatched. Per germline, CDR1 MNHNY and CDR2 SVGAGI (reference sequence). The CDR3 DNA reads TGTGCCAGCAGCCGACGGGACAGGGTCTCCTACGAGCAGTACTTC. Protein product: CASSRRDRVSYEQYF.

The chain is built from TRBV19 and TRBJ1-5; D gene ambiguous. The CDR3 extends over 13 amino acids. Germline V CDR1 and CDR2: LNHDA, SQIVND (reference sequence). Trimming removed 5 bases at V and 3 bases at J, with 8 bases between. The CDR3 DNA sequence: TGTGCCAGTAGTTCGCAGAACAATCAGCCCCAGCATTTT. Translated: CASSSQNNQPQHF.

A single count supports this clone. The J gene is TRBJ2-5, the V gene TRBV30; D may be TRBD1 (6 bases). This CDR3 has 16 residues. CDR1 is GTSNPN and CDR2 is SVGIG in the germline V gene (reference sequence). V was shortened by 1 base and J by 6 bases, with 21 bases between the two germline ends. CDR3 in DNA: TGTGCCTGGAGTGCCCAAGCTTTACAGGGTGGGAAGACCCAGTACTTC. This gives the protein CAWSAQALQGGKTQYF.

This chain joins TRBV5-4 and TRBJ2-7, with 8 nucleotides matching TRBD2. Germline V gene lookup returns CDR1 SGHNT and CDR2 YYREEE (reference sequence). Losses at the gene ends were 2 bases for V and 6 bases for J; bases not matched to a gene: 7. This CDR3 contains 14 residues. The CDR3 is CASSLGRGGREQYF. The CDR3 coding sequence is TGTGCCAGCAGCTTAGGTCGGGGGGGACGCGAGCAGTACTTC.

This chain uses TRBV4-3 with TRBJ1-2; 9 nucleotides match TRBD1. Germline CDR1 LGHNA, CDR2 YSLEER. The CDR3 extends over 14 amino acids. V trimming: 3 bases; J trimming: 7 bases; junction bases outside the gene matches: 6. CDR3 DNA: TGCGCCAGCAGCCACCCTGGGACAGGGTTTGGCTACACCTTC. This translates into CASSHPGTGFGYTF.

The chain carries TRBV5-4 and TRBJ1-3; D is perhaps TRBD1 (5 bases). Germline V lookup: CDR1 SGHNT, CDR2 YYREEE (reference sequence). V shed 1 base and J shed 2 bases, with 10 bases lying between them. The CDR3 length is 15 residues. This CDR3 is CASSLREGTGNTIYF. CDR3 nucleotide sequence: TGTGCCAGCAGCTTGAGGGAGGGGACTGGAAACACCATATATTTT.

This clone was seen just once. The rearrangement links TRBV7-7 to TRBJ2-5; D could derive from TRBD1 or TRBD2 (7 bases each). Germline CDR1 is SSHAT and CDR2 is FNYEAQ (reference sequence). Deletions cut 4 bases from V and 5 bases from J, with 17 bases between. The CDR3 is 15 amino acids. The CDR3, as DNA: TGTGCCAGCAGCTCCCAGGGGGGGGCCTTCGAGACCCAGTACTTC. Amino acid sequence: CASSSQGGAFETQYF.

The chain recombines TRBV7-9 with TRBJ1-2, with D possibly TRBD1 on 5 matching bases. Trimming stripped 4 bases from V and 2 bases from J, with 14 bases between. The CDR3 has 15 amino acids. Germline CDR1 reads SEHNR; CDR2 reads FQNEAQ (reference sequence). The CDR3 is CASSSLRGPNYGYTF. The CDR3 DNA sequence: TGTGCCAGCAGCTCTTTACGGGGCCCAAACTATGGCTACACCTTC. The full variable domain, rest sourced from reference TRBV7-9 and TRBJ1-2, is DTGVSQNPRHKITKRGQNVTFRCDPISEHNRLYWYRQTLGQGPEFLTYFQNEAQLEKSRLLSDRFSAERPKGSFSTLEIQRTEQGDSAMYLCASSSLRGPNYGYTFGSGTRLTVV.

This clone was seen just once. The CDR3 region is CASSGMGLPGRGNQPQHF. CDR3 in DNA: TGTGCCAGCAGCGGAATGGGACTCCCCGGGAGAGGCAATCAGCCCCAGCATTTT. J is TRBJ1-5 and V is TRBV7-8; tentatively, D is TRBD1 (5 bases). The CDR3 runs to 18 residues. The V end lost 5 bases, the J end lost 2 bases, and 22 bases lay between the germline ends. The germline V gene encodes CDR1 SGHVS and CDR2 FQNEAQ.

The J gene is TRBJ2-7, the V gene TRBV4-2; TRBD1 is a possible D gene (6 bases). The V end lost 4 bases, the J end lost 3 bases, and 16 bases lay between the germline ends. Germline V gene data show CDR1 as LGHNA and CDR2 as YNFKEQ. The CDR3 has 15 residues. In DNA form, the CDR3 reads TGTGCCAGCAGCCGCGGAGTCGGACAGTTCTACGAGCAGTACTTC. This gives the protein CASSRGVGQFYEQYF.